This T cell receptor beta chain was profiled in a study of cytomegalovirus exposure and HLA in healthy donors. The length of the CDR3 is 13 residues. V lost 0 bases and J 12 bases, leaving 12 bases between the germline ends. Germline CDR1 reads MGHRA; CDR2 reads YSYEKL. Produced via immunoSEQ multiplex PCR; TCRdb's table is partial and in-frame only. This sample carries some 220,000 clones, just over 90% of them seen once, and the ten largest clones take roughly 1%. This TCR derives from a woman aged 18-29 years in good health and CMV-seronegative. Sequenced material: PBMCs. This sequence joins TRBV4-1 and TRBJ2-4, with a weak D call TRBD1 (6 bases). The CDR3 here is CASSQDPRQDQYF. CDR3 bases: TGCGCCAGCAGCCAAGATCCAAGACAGGATCAGTACTTC.